Listed below are T cell receptor beta chains from one sample, sequenced in a study of response to subunit inactivated influenza vaccine. TCRdb recomputed calls from the RT-PCR reads with MiXCR, one row per CDR3 protein. The sample carries hundreds of thousands of distinct CDR3 sequences, 14% recorded once. The sample consisted of PBMCs from blood, taken less than 15 days before vaccination. The receptors were gathered from a man between 50 and 59 years old who received an inactivated influenza vaccine. CDR3s include the opening cysteine and the closing phenylalanine or tryptophan.

>TRBV27|TRBJ2-7
CASSSKAGFAYEQYF
>TRBV5-1|TRBJ2-4
CASSTQGEVDIQYF
>TRBV6-5|TRBJ2-3
CASSYSGGRADTQYF
>TRBV5-5|TRBJ1-5
CASSIEDRGGQPQHF
>TRBV4-2|TRBJ2-3
CASSQGGGGGADTQYF
>TRBV4-2|TRBJ2-1
CVSSRSTGTSVSEQFF
>TRBV7-2|TRBJ2-7
CASSPPQGFEQYF
>TRBV10-3|TRBJ2-1
CAISESGLAGEQFF
>TRBV12-3/TRBV12-4|TRBJ2-1
CASSFGGSWDEQFF
>TRBV15|TRBJ2-2
CATSRAYTGELFF
>TRBV10-3|TRBJ1-1
CAISPVLLGDTEAFF
>TRBV5-1|TRBJ1-6
CASRAGLYSPLHF
>TRBV7-2|TRBJ2-7
CASSLVTGNYEQYF
>TRBV5-1|TRBJ2-2
CASSLGSTLGTGELFF
>TRBV6-5|TRBJ1-1
CASSYYLQGRVYPEAFF
>TRBV28|TRBJ1-1
CASSLNALNTEAFF
>TRBV20-1|TRBJ2-7
CSATGTPNSYEQYF
>TRBV20-1|TRBJ2-2
CSASGTLTGELFF
>TRBV20-1|TRBJ1-5
CSAGGQGSQPQHF
>TRBV15|TRBJ2-3
CATSRIANRGKDTQYF
>TRBV2|TRBJ2-7
CASNSPVGDYEQYF
>TRBV5-5|TRBJ1-5
CASSLGLYNQPQHF
>TRBV4-2|TRBJ2-1
CASSHPTPTNEQFF
>TRBV20-1|TRBJ2-5
CSAISGSVSETQYF
>TRBV29-1|TRBJ2-7
CSVRMPGLAGPYEQYF
>TRBV20-1|TRBJ2-1
CSARGGGGIAFYNEQFF
>TRBV27|TRBJ2-7
CASSFTATGNQQYF
>TRBV18|TRBJ2-2
CASSARQNTGELFF
>TRBV20-1|TRBJ2-1
CSARVPSTEGSGGYNEQFF
>TRBV6-1|TRBJ2-5
CASSESFSAAGQETQYF
>TRBV5-1|TRBJ2-7
CASRLFPENSYEQYF
>TRBV4-1|TRBJ1-1
CASSPGTLTEAFF
>TRBV20-1|TRBJ1-1
CSARDPPGTEAFF
>TRBV21-1|TRBJ2-3
CASSKGRADTQYF
>TRBV6-5|TRBJ2-2
CASSYSVRYTGELFF
>TRBV6-2/TRBV6-3|TRBJ2-1
CASRPRTSGGPYSSYNEQFF
>TRBV6-5|TRBJ1-6
CASRGTDSPLHF
>TRBV7-8|TRBJ2-7
CASSKDRGVEQYF
>TRBV28|TRBJ2-7
CAAKVVGSAYEQYF
>TRBV10-3|TRBJ1-3
CAISETRTGSGNTIYF
>TRBV20-1|TRBJ2-3
CSARVGTADTQYF
>TRBV7-2|TRBJ2-5
CASSSLRAVETQYF
>TRBV6-2/TRBV6-3|TRBJ2-3
CASRALRGGATDTQYF
>TRBV7-2|TRBJ1-3
CASSLAAGTGNTIYF
>TRBV2|TRBJ2-1
CASSAYGGLSSYNEQFF